These T cell receptor beta chains were read from a single sample in a study of a mutant IDH1 vaccine in newly diagnosed glioma. TCRdb keeps only in-frame clones here, not all; method: immunoSEQ multiplex PCR. The table lists roughly 15,000 clones, around 87% of them singletons. The material sequenced was PBMCs, taken from a glioma patient treated with radiotherapy, temozolomide or both. The receptor source for this set is a middle-aged woman with glioma. Some clones in this sample may be carry-over from other donors' samples. CDR3s include the opening cysteine and the closing phenylalanine or tryptophan. Each record gives: clone size, J gene, D gene, CDR3 length, V gene, CDR3 protein, CDR3 DNA. A D gene is named only where the DNA matches it firmly. Some rows mark clone size as missing; the rest say once, few, many or name a class of expanded clone.

abundance: -; j_gene: TRBJ2-3; d_gene: TRBD1; len: 14; v_gene: TRBV19; CDR3aa: CASIRTGESDTQYF; CDR3nt: TGTGCCAGTATTAGGACAGGGGAGTCAGATACGCAGTATTTT
abundance: -; j_gene: TRBJ2-6; d_gene: TRBD1; len: 15; v_gene: TRBV7-2; CDR3aa: CASSPGGSGANVLTF; CDR3nt: TGTGCCAGCAGTCCAGGGGGCTCTGGGGCCAACGTCCTGACTTTC
abundance: -; j_gene: TRBJ2-5; d_gene: TRBD2; len: 19; v_gene: TRBV12-5; CDR3aa: CASARGTSGGAVPPGTQYF; CDR3nt: TGTGCTAGTGCCCGAGGGACTAGCGGGGGGGCCGTGCCCCCAGGGACCCAGTACTTC
abundance: -; j_gene: TRBJ1-1; d_gene: -; len: 15; v_gene: TRBV27; CDR3aa: CASKTGQIQNTEAFF; CDR3nt: TGTGCCAGCAAAACCGGACAGATACAGAACACTGAAGCTTTCTTT
abundance: -; j_gene: TRBJ1-1; d_gene: TRBD1; len: 13; v_gene: TRBV7-8; CDR3aa: CASSLRQGTEAFF; CDR3nt: TGTGCCAGCAGCTTAAGACAGGGTACTGAAGCTTTCTTT
abundance: -; j_gene: TRBJ1-2; d_gene: -; len: 14; v_gene: TRBV18; CDR3aa: CASSPNPRADGYTF; CDR3nt: TGTGCCAGCTCACCAAATCCGCGGGCAGATGGCTACACCTTC
abundance: -; j_gene: TRBJ2-5; d_gene: -; len: 16; v_gene: TRBV29-1; CDR3aa: CSVLGSDSPDRETQYF; CDR3nt: TGCAGCGTCTTGGGATCCGATTCGCCGGATAGGGAGACCCAGTACTTC
abundance: -; j_gene: TRBJ2-3; d_gene: TRBD2; len: 15; v_gene: TRBV5-1; CDR3aa: CASSFLAGGTDTQYF; CDR3nt: TGCGCCAGCAGCTTTTTAGCGGGAGGCACAGATACGCAGTATTTT
abundance: -; j_gene: TRBJ2-2; d_gene: TRBD1; len: 15; v_gene: TRBV6-5; CDR3aa: CASSYEGADTGELFF; CDR3nt: TGTGCCAGCAGTTACGAGGGGGCGGACACCGGGGAGCTGTTTTTT
abundance: -; j_gene: TRBJ1-1; d_gene: -; len: 13; v_gene: TRBV6-6; CDR3aa: CASSYERGTEAFF; CDR3nt: TGTGCCAGCAGTTACGAGAGGGGGACTGAAGCTTTCTTT
abundance: few; j_gene: TRBJ2-3; d_gene: -; len: 14; v_gene: TRBV18; CDR3aa: CASSPGPETDTQYF; CDR3nt: TGTGCCAGCTCACCGGGCCCCGAGACAGATACGCAGTATTTT
abundance: -; j_gene: TRBJ2-5; d_gene: -; len: 12; v_gene: TRBV18; CDR3aa: CASSPLVETQYF; CDR3nt: TGTGCCAGCTCACCTTTGGTGGAGACCCAGTACTTC
abundance: -; j_gene: TRBJ2-3; d_gene: -; len: 13; v_gene: TRBV19; CDR3aa: CASRKASTDTQYF; CDR3nt: TGTGCCAGTAGGAAGGCCAGCACAGATACGCAGTATTTT
abundance: -; j_gene: TRBJ2-1; d_gene: -; len: 14; v_gene: TRBV18; CDR3aa: CASSPPAPAGEQFF; CDR3nt: TGTGCCAGCTCACCACCCGCCCCGGCGGGCGAGCAGTTCTTC
abundance: -; j_gene: TRBJ1-3; d_gene: -; len: 13; v_gene: TRBV12-5; CDR3aa: CASALGGLNTIYF; CDR3nt: TGTGCTAGTGCCCTGGGGGGTCTGAACACCATATATTTT
abundance: -; j_gene: TRBJ2-3; d_gene: -; len: 14; v_gene: TRBV29-1; CDR3aa: CSVGELSSTDTQYF; CDR3nt: TGCAGCGTCGGAGAGTTGTCCTCCACAGATACGCAGTATTTT
abundance: -; j_gene: TRBJ2-1; d_gene: TRBD1; len: 11; v_gene: TRBV20-1; CDR3aa: CSAREGTVKFF; CDR3nt: TGCAGTGCTAGAGAAGGGACAGTTAAGTTCTTC
abundance: -; j_gene: TRBJ1-4; d_gene: -; len: 14; v_gene: TRBV6-6; CDR3aa: CASSYGGEVEKLFF; CDR3nt: TGTGCCAGCAGTTACGGGGGAGAGGTTGAAAAACTGTTTTTT
abundance: few; j_gene: TRBJ1-1; d_gene: -; len: 15; v_gene: TRBV19; CDR3aa: CASSIAAGVGRGAFF; CDR3nt: TGTGCCAGTAGTATAGCTGCGGGCGTAGGTCGAGGAGCTTTCTTT
abundance: -; j_gene: TRBJ1-1; d_gene: TRBD1; len: 13; v_gene: TRBV7-2; CDR3aa: CASRRTGGTEAFF; CDR3nt: TGTGCCAGCAGACGGACAGGGGGTACTGAAGCTTTCTTT
abundance: -; j_gene: TRBJ2-3; d_gene: TRBD2; len: 14; v_gene: TRBV2; CDR3aa: CASISGSSTDTQYF; CDR3nt: TGTGCCAGCATTAGCGGGAGTAGCACAGATACGCAGTATTTT
abundance: -; j_gene: TRBJ2-4; d_gene: -; len: 15; v_gene: TRBV18; CDR3aa: CASSPRSLAKNIQYF; CDR3nt: TGTGCCAGCTCACCCAGGAGTTTAGCCAAAAACATTCAGTACTTC
abundance: -; j_gene: TRBJ1-1; d_gene: TRBD1; len: 16; v_gene: TRBV5-1; CDR3aa: CASSLGQGNMNTEAFF; CDR3nt: TGCGCCAGCAGTCTGGGACAGGGGAACATGAACACTGAAGCTTTCTTT
abundance: -; j_gene: TRBJ1-1; d_gene: -; len: 14; v_gene: TRBV7-9; CDR3aa: CASSLVKGGTEAFF; CDR3nt: TGTGCCAGCAGCTTAGTAAAGGGCGGCACTGAAGCTTTCTTT
abundance: -; j_gene: TRBJ2-7; d_gene: -; len: 17; v_gene: TRBV5-1; CDR3aa: CASSTMASVAGGYEQYF; CDR3nt: TGCGCCAGCAGCACCATGGCTTCGGTGGCAGGAGGCTACGAGCAGTACTTC
abundance: once; j_gene: TRBJ2-7; d_gene: -; len: 15; v_gene: TRBV13; CDR3aa: CASSLGQGVRYEQYF; CDR3nt: TGTGCCAGCAGCTTAGGACAGGGAGTGCGGTACGAGCAGTACTTC
abundance: once; j_gene: TRBJ2-7; d_gene: TRBD1; len: 13; v_gene: TRBV27; CDR3aa: CASIGTGPYEQYF; CDR3nt: TGTGCCAGCATTGGGACAGGGCCGTACGAGCAGTACTTC
abundance: -; j_gene: TRBJ1-1; d_gene: -; len: 15; v_gene: TRBV5-1; CDR3aa: CASSLIPLWNTEAFF; CDR3nt: TGCGCCAGCAGCTTGATCCCGCTGTGGAACACTGAAGCTTTCTTT
abundance: -; j_gene: TRBJ2-7; d_gene: TRBD2; len: 16; v_gene: TRBV7-8; CDR3aa: CASSYRPGLASYEQYF; CDR3nt: TGTGCCAGCAGCTATAGACCCGGACTAGCTTCCTACGAGCAGTACTTC
abundance: -; j_gene: TRBJ1-5; d_gene: -; len: 14; v_gene: TRBV18; CDR3aa: CASSPGYSNQPQHF; CDR3nt: TGTGCCAGCTCACCGGGCTATAGCAATCAGCCCCAGCATTTT
abundance: -; j_gene: TRBJ2-7; d_gene: TRBD2; len: 17; v_gene: TRBV2; CDR3aa: CASSERAPGLVSYEQYF; CDR3nt: TGTGCCAGCAGTGAGCGTGCCCCGGGACTAGTCTCCTACGAGCAGTACTTC
abundance: -; j_gene: TRBJ2-1; d_gene: TRBD1; len: 17; v_gene: TRBV5-8; CDR3aa: CASSLDVRDRGLNEQFF; CDR3nt: TGTGCCAGCAGCTTGGACGTTCGGGACAGGGGTCTCAATGAGCAGTTCTTC